The rows below give T cell receptor beta chains drawn from one sample of a study of post-analysis software for immune sequencing data. TCRdb re-derived calls from the PCR reads in MiXCR, one entry per CDR3 protein. The table lists 750,000 to 950,000 distinct CDR3 sequences, 53% of them singletons. The sequenced sample consisted of blood. The receptors shown here come from a girl aged 10-17 years with multiple sclerosis. CDR3s include the opening cysteine and the closing phenylalanine or tryptophan. Fields, in order: V gene, J gene, D gene, clone size, CDR3 DNA, CDR3 protein. D genes are given only for firm matches. Expanded clones get a size class; other rows say once, few or many, or leave the size out.

TRBV6-9	TRBJ1-5	NA	few	TGTGCCAGCAGTTCCAGCAGCAATCAGCCCCAGCATTTT	CASSSSSNQPQHF
TRBV10-3	TRBJ2-3	TRBD1	few	TGTGCCATCAGTCATGGACAGGGACATTCCACAGATACGCAGTATTTT	CAISHGQGHSTDTQYF
TRBV5-1	TRBJ2-3	NA	NA	TGCGCCAGCATGAGAAATCCGCCAGATACGCAGTATTTT	CASMRNPPDTQYF
TRBV10-3	TRBJ1-2	NA	NA	TGTGCCATCAGCCAGACGGACGCTCGAATGAGTAACTATGGCTACACCTTC	CAISQTDARMSNYGYTF
TRBV20-1	TRBJ2-4	NA	NA	TGCAGTGCTAGAGATCCCCCTAACATTCAGTACTTC	CSARDPPNIQYF
TRBV7-6	TRBJ2-7	NA	NA	TGTGCCAGCAGCTCCTTGGCAGTGTTAGCCGAGCAGTACTTC	CASSSLAVLAEQYF
TRBV20-1	TRBJ2-1	TRBD2	NA	TGCAGTGCTGAGGGGACTAGCGGGTTCAATGAGCAGTTCTTC	CSAEGTSGFNEQFF
TRBV5-1	TRBJ2-3	TRBD2	NA	TGCGCCAGCAGAAATGGGGGGGTCAGCACAGATACGCAGTATTTT	CASRNGGVSTDTQYF
TRBV27	TRBJ2-3	TRBD1	NA	TGTGCCAGCAGTTCCCCTCGACAGGGGGGGAGTACGCAGTATTTT	CASSSPRQGGSTQYF
TRBV20-1	TRBJ1-1	NA	many	TGCAGTGCTAGAGAGGGCGACAGGAACACTGAAGCTTTCTTT	CSAREGDRNTEAFF
TRBV27	TRBJ1-6	NA	NA	TGTGCCAGCAGTTTTCGGGGGGCTGAATATAATTCACCCCTCCACTTT	CASSFRGAEYNSPLHF
TRBV7-9	TRBJ1-1	TRBD1	NA	TGTGCCAGCACCACAGGGGTGAACACTGAAGCTTTCTTT	CASTTGVNTEAFF
TRBV14	TRBJ2-5	TRBD1	NA	TGTGCCAGCAGCCACGCGCCGGGACAGGGATACGAGACCCAGTACTTC	CASSHAPGQGYETQYF
TRBV20-1	TRBJ1-2	NA	NA	TGCAGTGCTAGCCTCCCATACGGCGGCTACACCTTC	CSASLPYGGYTF
TRBV7-2	TRBJ2-7	TRBD2	few	TGTGCCAGCAGCTCCAGCGGGGGGATCGACGAGCAGTACTTC	CASSSSGGIDEQYF
TRBV27	TRBJ2-5	TRBD2	NA	TGTGCCAGCAGTCCGGGACTAGAGGAGTCTGAGGAGTACTTC	CASSPGLEESEEYF
TRBV7-8	TRBJ2-1	NA	few	TGTGCCAGCAGCTACGGAGCGATTAGCTCCTACAATGAGCAGTTCTTC	CASSYGAISSYNEQFF
TRBV20-1	TRBJ2-7	TRBD2	NA	TGCAGTGCTCGACGGAGCGGGAGGTCCTACGAGCAGTACTTC	CSARRSGRSYEQYF
TRBV9	TRBJ2-5	NA	few	TGTGCCAGCAGCGTAGGCGAGGGGCGGTTCGAGACCCAGTACTTC	CASSVGEGRFETQYF
TRBV6-6	TRBJ2-7	NA	NA	TGTGCCAGCAGTTACTCGAAGGTACCTGCCTACGAGCAGTACTTC	CASSYSKVPAYEQYF
TRBV7-3	TRBJ2-1	TRBD2	few	TGTGCCAGCAGTCAAGGACTAGCGGCTTACACTGAGCAGTTCTTC	CASSQGLAAYTEQFF
TRBV12-3/TRBV12-4	TRBJ2-2	NA	NA	TGTGCCAGCAGTTTCTGGCGGAGCCCTAACAGAGGGGCGAACACCGGGGAGCTGTTTTTT	CASSFWRSPNRGANTGELFF
TRBV29-1	TRBJ1-4	TRBD1	few	TGCAGCGCCGTGGGGACAGAAAATGAAAAACTGTTTTTT	CSAVGTENEKLFF
TRBV6-6	TRBJ2-4	NA	NA	TGTGCCAGCAGTTATCCGACACAGGCCCTTCAGTACTTC	CASSYPTQALQYF
TRBV5-5	TRBJ2-7	TRBD2	NA	TGTGCCAGCAGCTTGGCGCTAGCGGGATCCTACGAGCGGTACTTC	CASSLALAGSYERYF
TRBV6-5	TRBJ2-7	NA	NA	TGTGCCAGCAGTTCCGCACCTACCGAGCAGTACTTC	CASSSAPTEQYF
TRBV7-3	TRBJ1-2	NA	few	TGTGCCAGCAGCTTAGGGACGACAGTGAACTATGGCTACACCTTC	CASSLGTTVNYGYTF
TRBV6-5	TRBJ2-7	TRBD1	NA	TGTGCCAGCAGTTACGCTAGACAGGGGTACGAGCAGTACTTC	CASSYARQGYEQYF
TRBV21-1	TRBJ2-3	NA	once	TGTGCCAGCAGCAAAGGAACTAGCGGGAGAATGACAGATACGCAGTATTTT	CASSKGTSGRMTDTQYF
TRBV5-5	TRBJ2-7	NA	few	TGTGCCAGCAGCTTCGGACTCCCTTCCAGCTCCTACGAGCAGTACTTC	CASSFGLPSSSYEQYF
TRBV29-1	TRBJ1-2	NA	NA	TGCAGCGTTGGTCAAAGACAGAGCCTTTCTAACTATGGCTACACCTTC	CSVGQRQSLSNYGYTF
TRBV29-1	TRBJ1-1	NA	NA	TGCAGCGTGCTACCCGGGTCATACACTGAAGCTTTCTTT	CSVLPGSYTEAFF
TRBV29-1	TRBJ1-1	NA	NA	TGCAGCGTTGGTTGGTGGGACTACCGAAAAAAGGCTGAAGCTTTCTTT	CSVGWWDYRKKAEAFF
TRBV12-3/TRBV12-4	TRBJ2-5	TRBD1	NA	TGTGCCAGCAGCCCACGGACAGGGATGGAGACCCAGTACTTC	CASSPRTGMETQYF
TRBV10-3	TRBJ2-7	TRBD2	few	TGTGCCATCGGCAGGCTAGCGGGGAGCAATGAGCAGTACTTC	CAIGRLAGSNEQYF
TRBV3-1	TRBJ1-2	NA	NA	TGTGCCAGCAGCCAAGAGATGTTCACGGCATATGGCTACACCTTC	CASSQEMFTAYGYTF
TRBV29-1	TRBJ2-7	TRBD2	NA	TGCAGCGCGACTAGCGGGGACCTCTACGAGCAGTACTTC	CSATSGDLYEQYF
TRBV10-3	TRBJ2-7	TRBD1	few	TGTGCCATCAGTGACCCGGGACAGTCCCCCGAGCAGTACTTC	CAISDPGQSPEQYF
TRBV7-2	TRBJ2-3	NA	once	TGTGCCAGCAGCCTGGGGACAAGGGCCCAACAAGATACGCAGTATTTT	CASSLGTRAQQDTQYF
TRBV6-5	TRBJ2-7	TRBD2	NA	TGTGCCAGCAGTCCAATTGAGCGGGAGGGCCTCGACGAGCAGTACTTC	CASSPIEREGLDEQYF
TRBV4-1	TRBJ1-2	TRBD1	NA	TGCGCCAGCAGCCCCCCCGACCGGGACAGGGCGGTCTACACCTTC	CASSPPDRDRAVYTF
TRBV25-1	TRBJ1-1	NA	NA	TGTGCCAGCAGTGAAATCGGGGGGGTTAATGAAGCTTTCTTT	CASSEIGGVNEAFF
TRBV12-3/TRBV12-4	TRBJ2-5	NA	NA	TGTGCCAGCAGCCTCGCACCGGGCCGAGAGACCCAGTACTTC	CASSLAPGRETQYF
TRBV7-2	TRBJ1-2	NA	NA	TGTGCCAGCAGCTTAAGTTTGGGGGCGGGGAGGGGCTACACCTTC	CASSLSLGAGRGYTF
TRBV5-1	TRBJ2-3	NA	NA	TGCGCCAGCAGCTTGATCGCGCCTACGCAGTATTTT	CASSLIAPTQYF
TRBV6-5	TRBJ2-5	TRBD1	few	TGTGCCAGCAGTTACTCGGGGACAGCGAAAGAGACCCAGTACTTC	CASSYSGTAKETQYF
TRBV7-9	TRBJ2-5	TRBD1	once	TGTGCCAGCAGCGCAACGGGCCAGGGGGTATCGGAGTGGCAAGAGACCCAGTACTTC	CASSATGQGVSEWQETQYF
TRBV29-1	TRBJ1-1	NA	NA	TGCAGCGTTGTCGGTGGTCCAGGGCTTGAAGCTTTCTTT	CSVVGGPGLEAFF
TRBV24-1	TRBJ2-4	TRBD2	few	TGTGCCACCAGTGATTTGCTGGTGCTAGCGGGAGTGGTGAACATTCAGTACTTC	CATSDLLVLAGVVNIQYF
TRBV5-1	TRBJ2-1	NA	NA	TGCGCCAGCAGCTTTCCCGGGACTTCGTATGAGCAGTTCTTC	CASSFPGTSYEQFF
TRBV25-1	TRBJ1-1	NA	NA	TGTGCCAGCAGGGGGCTGACCACTGAAGCTTTCTTT	CASRGLTTEAFF
TRBV29-1	TRBJ1-5	TRBD1	NA	TGCAGCGTCCGGGACAGGGGCCCCAATCAGCCCCAGCATTTT	CSVRDRGPNQPQHF
TRBV2	TRBJ2-5	TRBD2	NA	TGTGCCAGCAGCCTTGTAGCGCTAGCGGGGGGGCTAGGTTGGGAGACCCAGTACTTC	CASSLVALAGGLGWETQYF
TRBV20-1	TRBJ2-7	NA	few	TGCAGTGCAAGGGGTAGATCCCCCTCCTACGAGCAGTACTTC	CSARGRSPSYEQYF
TRBV5-1	TRBJ2-7	NA	few	TGCGCCAGCAGCTCGTCGGGACTCATGCCCTACGAGCAGTACTTC	CASSSSGLMPYEQYF